The 21 T cell receptor beta chains below come from one sample, sequenced in a study of T cells in Graves' hyperthyroidism and ophthalmopathy. Amplified TCR beta CDR3 regions came from RNA transcripts. Researchers ran a first-round RT-PCR on the TCR CDR3 using the HTBI primer set. From the multiplex PCR reads, TCRdb called clonotypes with MiXCR, one entry per CDR3 protein. The sample lists fewer than 650,000 distinct CDR3 sequences, around 43% occurring once. Sample: peripheral blood or thyroid tissue (not recorded which). The receptors were gathered from an adult woman with Graves' disease, either hyperthyroidism or ophthalmopathy (not recorded which).

The V and J genes are TRBV5-5 and TRBJ2-7; TRBD2 might be the D (6 bases). In germline, CDR1 is SGHKS, CDR2 YYEKEE (reference sequence). V was clipped by 5 bases and J by 1 base, with 19 bases between them. CDR3 size: 16 residues. As DNA, the CDR3 is TGTGCCAGCAGTCTAACAGTCTCCGCGGGATCCTACGAGCAGTACTTC. The encoded protein is CASSLTVSAGSYEQYF.

This clonotype occurred a few times. The V and J genes are TRBV2 and TRBJ2-7; D is uncertain. The CDR3 is 12 residues long. Trimming took off 1 base at V and 4 bases at J, with 5 bases between the two ends. From germline, CDR1 is SNHLY and CDR2 FYNNEI. DNA for the CDR3: TGTGCCAGCAGTGAAGGGCGTTACGAGCAGTACTTC. It codes for CASSEGRYEQYF.

The rearrangement joins TRBV20-1 to TRBJ2-7; weak D call: TRBD1 (5 bases). Germline-derived CDR1 and CDR2 are DFQATT and SNEGSKA (reference sequence). The CDR3 is 14 amino acids. Trimming took off 3 bases at V and 4 bases at J, with 16 bases between the two ends. The CDR3 sequence is CSASLLNPGYEQYF. The CDR3 DNA follows: TGCAGTGCTAGTTTACTCAACCCAGGGTACGAGCAGTACTTC.

Comments on this clonotype: Compared with germline, one end of the junction differs, possibly owing to a read error. J is TRBJ1-1 and V is TRBV12-3 or TRBV12-4, with TRBD1 matching over 9 bases. The CDR3 consists of 16 residues. The CDR3, as DNA: TGTACCAGCAGAGGGTCTCCGGGACAGGGAAACACTGAAGCTTTCTTT. It yields the protein CTSRGSPGQGNTEAFF.

The chain uses TRBV19 and TRBJ1-1; TRBD1 matches 10 bases. The CDR3 covers 15 residues. Germline CDR1 is LNHDA and CDR2 is SQIVND (reference sequence). The trim removed 3 bases at V and 7 bases at J, leaving 8 bases unmatched. The CDR3 is CASSISRQGADEAFF. CDR3 sequence (DNA): TGTGCCAGTAGTATTTCTCGACAGGGGGCTGATGAAGCTTTCTTT.

This clonotype was seen many times. The CDR3 reads CASSRQDRAYGYTF. CDR3 in DNA: TGTGCCAGTAGTCGACAGGATCGGGCCTATGGCTACACCTTC. V usage is TRBV19 and J usage is TRBJ1-2; a possible D gene is TRBD1 (6 bases). Germline V CDR1 and CDR2: LNHDA, SQIVND (reference sequence). The CDR3 sequence is 14 residues long. The V end lost 5 bases, the J end lost 4 bases, and 14 bases lay between the germline ends.

This clonotype was counted ten times or more. The chain is built from TRBV7-2 and TRBJ2-5; 10 positions agree with TRBD2. V lost 4 bases and J lost 1; bases outside the gene matches: 12. This CDR3 comprises 18 residues. The germline CDR1 and CDR2 sequences are SGHTA and FQGNSA. The CDR3 is CASSSRLAGTIFQETQYF. The CDR3 DNA reads TGTGCCAGCAGCTCCCGACTAGCGGGCACAATCTTCCAAGAGACCCAGTACTTC.

The gene calls are TRBV7-8 and TRBJ1-5; TRBD1 agrees at 11 bases. In germline, CDR1 is SGHVS, CDR2 FQNEAQ. The junction had 6 bases not matched to a gene; V was cut back by 6 bases and J by 2 bases. CDR3 length: 16 residues. The CDR3 bases are TGTGCCAGCAGTGGACAGGGGGCGCGGCGCAATCAGCCCCAGCATTTT. This gives the protein CASSGQGARRNQPQHF.

This clonotype has more than one count but fewer than ten. V and J are TRBV10-3 and TRBJ1-4; no firm D call. The CDR3 is 13 amino acids. The germline CDR1 and CDR2 sequences are ENHRY and SYGVKD. V dropped 0 bases and J dropped 14 bases, with 13 bases sitting between them. This CDR3 is CAISESALGVLFF. CDR3 DNA: TGTGCCATCAGTGAGTCGGCTTTGGGTGTTCTGTTTTTT.

This rearrangement joins TRBV7-9 to TRBJ2-7, with TRBD1 matching over 7 bases. The CDR3 spans 14 residues. Germline values: CDR1 SEHNR, CDR2 FQNEAQ (reference sequence). Trimming cost V 4 bases and J 2 bases; bases outside gene matches: 5. CDR3 in amino acids: CASSSGQDPYEQYF. The CDR3 DNA is TGTGCCAGCAGCTCAGGACAGGACCCCTACGAGCAGTACTTC.

V usage is TRBV5-1 and J usage is TRBJ2-5; D not certain. CDR1 and CDR2 (germline): SGHRS, YFSETQ. This CDR3 comprises 13 residues. V shed 2 bases and J shed 2 bases, with 7 bases lying between them. The CDR3 bases are TGCGCCAGCAGCTTCGCCGTGCAAGAGACCCAGTACTTC. Encoded protein: CASSFAVQETQYF.

This clonotype was observed once. Germline and junction disagree at one end, which may indicate a read error. The chain combines TRBV7-2 with TRBJ1-4, with D possibly being TRBD1 (6 bases). The CDR3 covers 16 residues. From germline, CDR1 is SGHTA and CDR2 FQGNSA. The CDR3 DNA sequence: TGTGTCAGCAGCATCACAAGGACAGTGCGTAATGAAAAATTGTTTTTT. Encoded protein: CVSSITRTVRNEKLFF.

This clonotype was recorded at least ten times. V and J are TRBV10-3 and TRBJ2-6; D is perhaps TRBD1 (6 bases). The CDR3 contains 15 residues. V was trimmed by 4 bases and J by 0 bases, leaving 7 bases between them. CDR1 is ENHRY, CDR2 SYGVKD, per germline. The CDR3 coding sequence is TGTGCCATCAGTGGGACAGTCTCTGGGGCCAACGTCCTGACTTTC. As protein: CAISGTVSGANVLTF.

This clonotype was detected only a few times. The chain is built from TRBV7-9 and TRBJ2-2, with D possibly TRBD2 on 5 matching bases. Trimming removed 3 bases from V and 1 base from J, with 9 bases in between. CDR1 and CDR2 (germline): SEHNR, FQNEAQ (reference sequence). The CDR3 has 15 amino acids. CDR3 region: CASSFGVVNTGELFF. The CDR3 DNA reads as TGTGCCAGCAGCTTCGGGGTCGTGAACACCGGGGAGCTGTTTTTT.

CDR3 nucleotide sequence: TGTGCCAGCAGCACGACAGGGGAGTCCTACGAGCAGTACTTC. It is translated as CASSTTGESYEQYF. This chain links TRBV7-2 with TRBJ2-7, with 8 bases matching TRBD1. This CDR3 is built from 14 residues. Germline CDR1 SGHTA, CDR2 FQGNSA. V lost 5 bases to trimming and J lost 1 base; unmatched junction nucleotides: 4.

V gene TRBV19 combines with J gene TRBJ2-1, with D maybe TRBD2 (8 bases). V gave up 7 bases and J gave up 13 bases, with 14 bases separating them. The germline V gene encodes CDR1 LNHDA and CDR2 SQIVND (reference sequence). The CDR3 length is 11 residues. As DNA, the CDR3 is TGTGCCAGTACCAGGGGGACTAGACAGTTCTTC. It codes for CASTRGTRQFF.

V usage is TRBV11-2 and J usage is TRBJ2-7, with D perhaps being TRBD1 or TRBD2 (5 bases each). The ends were cut back, 5 bases at V and 4 bases at J, with 18 bases in the middle. There are 15 residues in the CDR3. Germline V gene sequence: CDR1 SGHAT, CDR2 FQNNGV. The CDR3 DNA reads TGTGCCAGCAGCGACGGGACCAGAGCGTCGTACGAGCAGTACTTC. Translation gives CASSDGTRASYEQYF.

The chain uses TRBV4-1 and TRBJ2-7; 11 nucleotides align to TRBD1. V shed 0 bases, J shed 3 bases, and the junction held 1 base outside the gene matches. This CDR3 is 15 amino acids long. Germline CDR1 MGHRA, CDR2 YSYEKL. Here the CDR3 DNA reads TGCGCCAGCAGCCAAGAGGGACAGGGGGTCTACGAGCAGTACTTC. Its translation is CASSQEGQGVYEQYF.

The chain carries TRBV7-9 and TRBJ2-1, with a weak D call TRBD1 (6 bases). With 7 bases removed from V and 6 bases from J, the gap between germline ends came to 13 bases. Per germline, CDR1 SEHNR and CDR2 FQNEAQ (reference sequence). There are 13 residues in the CDR3. The CDR3 loop is CASTYRVVNEQFF. As DNA, the CDR3 is TGTGCCAGCACCTACAGGGTAGTCAATGAGCAGTTCTTC.

This clonotype was seen a few times. V gene TRBV7-9 combines with J gene TRBJ2-7, with 12 positions matching TRBD2. The J call may not be correct, given that the DNA end is closer to TRBJ2-1. Germline values: CDR1 SEHNR, CDR2 FQNEAQ (reference sequence). The CDR3 is 15 amino acids. CDR3 region: CASSPGLAGNNEQFF. For the CDR3, the DNA is TGTGCCAGCAGCCCAGGACTAGCGGGGAACAATGAGCAGTTCTTC.

V and J are TRBV19 and TRBJ1-5; no firm D call. Trimming removed 6 bases from V and 1 base from J, with 10 bases in between. CDR1 is LNHDA and CDR2 is SQIVND in the germline V gene (reference sequence). This CDR3 is 14 amino acids long. CDR3 region: CASSYRMSNQPQHF. CDR3 DNA sequence: TGTGCCAGTAGCTACCGAATGAGCAATCAGCCCCAGCATTTT.